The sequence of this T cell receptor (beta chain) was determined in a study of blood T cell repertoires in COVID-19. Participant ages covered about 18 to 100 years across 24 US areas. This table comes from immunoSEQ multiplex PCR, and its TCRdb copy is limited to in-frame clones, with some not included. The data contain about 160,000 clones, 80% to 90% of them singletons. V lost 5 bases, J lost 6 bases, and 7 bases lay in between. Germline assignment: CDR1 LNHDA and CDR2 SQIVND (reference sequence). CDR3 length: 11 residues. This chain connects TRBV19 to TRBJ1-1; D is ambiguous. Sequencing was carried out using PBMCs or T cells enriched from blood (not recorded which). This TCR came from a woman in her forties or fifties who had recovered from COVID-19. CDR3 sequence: CASSSLAEAFF. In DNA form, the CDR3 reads TGTGCCAGTAGTTCTCTCGCTGAAGCTTTCTTT.